This T cell receptor beta chain was retrieved from a study of OX40 agonist ivuxolimab in advanced cancers. Overall study context: Averaging 60 years in age, with a range of roughly 23 to 80, the cohort was around 83% male.

Patients were excluded for autoimmune disease history or systemic immunosuppression. At cycle 4 day 1, cycle 7 day 1, and baseline, blood was sampled. The repertoire was sequenced with immunoSEQ multiplex PCR; TCRdb's copy has only in-frame clones and lacks some. The table lists over 90,000 clones, under 90% of them singletons. This CDR3 contains 16 residues. With 4 bases clipped from V and 4 bases from J, the junction kept 4 bases outside the gene matches. In germline, CDR1 is SGHRS, CDR2 YFSETQ. The material sequenced was CD4+ or CD8+ T cells sorted from blood, taken in a trial of the OX40 agonist ivuxolimab. This TCR derives from an adult with an advanced solid tumor such as melanoma, head and neck, liver or kidney cancer. The chain employs TRBV5-1 and TRBJ2-1; TRBD2 agrees at 14 bases. Written as DNA, the CDR3 is TGCGCCAGCAGCCTAAGGACTAGCGGGAGGTACAATGAGCAGTTCTTC. Translated: CASSLRTSGRYNEQFF.